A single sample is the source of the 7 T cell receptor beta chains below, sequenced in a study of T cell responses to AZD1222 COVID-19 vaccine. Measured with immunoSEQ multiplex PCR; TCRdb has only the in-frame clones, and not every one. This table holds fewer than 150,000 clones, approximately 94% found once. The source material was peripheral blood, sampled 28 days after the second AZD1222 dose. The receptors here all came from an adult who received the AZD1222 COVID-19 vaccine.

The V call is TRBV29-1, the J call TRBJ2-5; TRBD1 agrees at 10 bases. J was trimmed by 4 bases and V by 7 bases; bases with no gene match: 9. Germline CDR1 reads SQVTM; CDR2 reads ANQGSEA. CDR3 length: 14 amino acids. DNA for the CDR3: TGCAGCGCCGAACGCGGACAGGGGGGAGAGACCCAGTACTTC. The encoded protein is CSAERGQGGETQYF. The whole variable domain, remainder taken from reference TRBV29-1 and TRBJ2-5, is SAVISQKPSRDICQRGTSLTIQCQVDSQVTMMFWYRQQPGQSLTLIATANQGSEATYESGFVIDKFPISRPNLTFSTLTVSNMSPEDSSIYLCSAERGQGGETQYFGPGTRLLVL.

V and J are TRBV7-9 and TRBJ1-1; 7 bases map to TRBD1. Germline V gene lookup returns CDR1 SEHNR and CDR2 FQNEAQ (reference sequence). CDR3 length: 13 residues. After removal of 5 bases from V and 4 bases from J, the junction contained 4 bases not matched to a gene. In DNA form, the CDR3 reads TGTGCCAGCAGCCCGACAGGGAGCACTGAAGCTTTCTTT. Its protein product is CASSPTGSTEAFF. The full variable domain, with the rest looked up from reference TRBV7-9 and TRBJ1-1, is DTGVSQNPRHKITKRGQNVTFRCDPISEHNRLYWYRQTLGQGPEFLTYFQNEAQLEKSRLLSDRFSAERPKGSFSTLEIQRTEQGDSAMYLCASSPTGSTEAFFGQGTRLTVV.

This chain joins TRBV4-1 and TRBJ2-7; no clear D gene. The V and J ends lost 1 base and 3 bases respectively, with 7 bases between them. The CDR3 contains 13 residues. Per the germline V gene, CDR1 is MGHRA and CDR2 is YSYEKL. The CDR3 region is CASSQVMGYEQYF. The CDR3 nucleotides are TGCGCCAGCAGCCAAGTAATGGGCTACGAGCAGTACTTC.

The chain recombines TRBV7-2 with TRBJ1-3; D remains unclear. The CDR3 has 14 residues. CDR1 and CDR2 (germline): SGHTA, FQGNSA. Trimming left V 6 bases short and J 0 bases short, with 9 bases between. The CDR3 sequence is CASSLTVSGNTIYF. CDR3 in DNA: TGTGCCAGCAGTTTGACGGTCTCTGGAAACACCATATATTTT.

In DNA form, the CDR3 reads TGTGCCAGCAGCTTCGACAGGGGACGGGCAGATACGCAGTATTTT. Translating gives CASSFDRGRADTQYF. The genes are TRBV7-2 and TRBJ2-3; TRBD1 matches 8 bases. V was pared by 3 bases and J by 4 bases, with 6 bases of the junction left unmatched. Looked up from germline, CDR1 is SGHTA and CDR2 is FQGNSA. CDR3 length: 15 amino acids.

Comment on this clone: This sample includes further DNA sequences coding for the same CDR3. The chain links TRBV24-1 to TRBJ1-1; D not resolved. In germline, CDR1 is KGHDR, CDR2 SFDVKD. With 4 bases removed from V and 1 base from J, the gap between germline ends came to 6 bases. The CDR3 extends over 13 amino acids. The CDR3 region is CATSDDRNTEAFF. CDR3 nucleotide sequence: TGTGCCACCAGTGACGACCGGAACACTGAAGCTTTCTTT.

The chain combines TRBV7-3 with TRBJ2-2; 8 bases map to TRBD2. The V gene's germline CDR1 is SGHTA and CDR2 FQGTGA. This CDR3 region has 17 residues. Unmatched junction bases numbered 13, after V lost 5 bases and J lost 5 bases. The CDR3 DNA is TGTGCCAGCAGCCTACTGCCCGGGACTAGGGATACCGGGGAGCTGTTTTTT. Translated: CASSLLPGTRDTGELFF.